These 25 T cell receptor beta chains were sequenced from one sample in a study of blood T cell repertoires in COVID-19. The table came from immunoSEQ multiplex PCR; TCRdb's copy has only in-frame clones and leaves some out. Here the sample spans fewer than 200,000 clones, 80% to 90% being singletons. The sequencing input was PBMCs or T cells enriched from blood (not recorded which). The receptors derive from a woman aged 50 to 65 in a cohort exposed to, infected with or recovered from COVID-19 (not recorded which).

V is TRBV3-1 (or the pseudogene TRBV3-2) and J is TRBJ2-1; 10 positions match TRBD2. V lost 4 bases, J lost 7 bases, and 7 bases stayed unmatched. The CDR3 sequence is 15 residues long. Germline values: CDR1 LGHDT, CDR2 YNNKEL (reference sequence). The CDR3 DNA is TGTGCCAGCAGCCCGCCGGGACTAGCGAGAAATGAGCAGTTCTTC. Its protein is CASSPPGLARNEQFF.

This chain links TRBV5-4 with TRBJ1-2, with D unresolved. V was clipped by 4 bases and J by 0 bases, with 13 bases between them. Germline V gene data show CDR1 as SGHNT and CDR2 as YYREEE (reference sequence). This CDR3 is 15 amino acids long. The CDR3 region has the DNA TGTGCCAGCAGCATGGGGATAGCGTCTAACTATGGCTACACCTTC. This encodes CASSMGIASNYGYTF.

V usage is TRBV20-1 and J usage is TRBJ1-6; D uncertain. Germline V gene sequence: CDR1 DFQATT, CDR2 SNEGSKA (reference sequence). Between the trimmed V and J ends, which lost 3 bases and 8 bases, there was a span of 17 bases. The CDR3 is made up of 15 amino acids. The CDR3 sequence: CSASAQSGLDSPLHF. The CDR3, as DNA: TGCAGTGCTAGTGCCCAGTCAGGCTTGGATTCACCCCTCCACTTT.

This chain links TRBV10-3 with TRBJ2-3; D is perhaps TRBD2 (6 bases). In germline, CDR1 is ENHRY, CDR2 SYGVKD. The CDR3 is 15 amino acids. Trimming took off 0 bases at V and 2 bases at J, with 9 bases between the two ends. Written as DNA, the CDR3 is TGTGCCATCAGTGAGTCGGGGGACTCCACAGATACGCAGTATTTT. Protein sequence: CAISESGDSTDTQYF.

V is TRBV5-6 and J is TRBJ2-7, with TRBD1 identical over 8 bases. With V trimmed by 4 bases and J by 5 bases, 14 bases remained unmatched. This CDR3 has 16 residues. Germline loops: CDR1 SGHDT, CDR2 YYEEEE. CDR3 sequence reads: CASSGAGTGRFHEQYF. In nucleotides, the CDR3 is TGTGCCAGCAGCGGGGCAGGGACAGGTCGGTTCCACGAGCAGTACTTC.

This clone was detected only a few times. The chain couples TRBV18 to TRBJ1-1, with a possible D match to TRBD1 (6 bases). The CDR3 covers 15 residues. Germline-derived CDR1 and CDR2 are KGHSH and LQKENI. The V end was cut by 3 bases, the J end by 4 bases, with 15 bases between. CDR3 DNA: TGTGCCAGCTCACCCTCTCGACAGGTGGGCACTGAAGCTTTCTTT. This gives the protein CASSPSRQVGTEAFF.

V and J are TRBV27 and TRBJ2-1; tentatively, D is TRBD2 (5 bases). This CDR3 contains 15 residues. V was trimmed by 2 bases and J by 2 bases, leaving 10 bases between them. CDR1 MNHEY and CDR2 SMNVEV come from the germline V gene (reference sequence). The CDR3 spells CASSLAEGPYNEQFF. The CDR3 DNA follows: TGTGCCAGCAGTTTAGCCGAGGGCCCCTACAATGAGCAGTTCTTC.

The CDR3 loop reads CASSFSDLRTQYF. In DNA form, the CDR3 reads TGTGCCAGCAGCTTTAGCGATCTCCGGACCCAGTACTTC. This chain joins TRBV13 and TRBJ2-5; D is possibly TRBD2 (5 bases). V lost 3 bases, J lost 7 bases, and 12 bases lay in between. CDR1 and CDR2 (germline): PRHDT, FYEKMQ (reference sequence). This CDR3 is built from 13 residues.

This chain links TRBV19 with TRBJ2-5; 7 bases agree with TRBD1. V shed 3 bases and J 1 base; nucleotides not matched to a gene: 2. CDR1 LNHDA and CDR2 SQIVND come from the germline V gene (reference sequence). The CDR3 contains 14 residues. CDR3 bases: TGTGCCAGTAGTATGGGACAGTTCCAAGAGACCCAGTACTTC. Protein product: CASSMGQFQETQYF. The whole variable domain, filled in from reference TRBV19 and TRBJ2-5, reads DGGITQSPKYLFRKEGQNVTLSCEQNLNHDAMYWYRQDPGQGLRLIYYSQIVNDFQKGDIAEGYSVSREKKESFPLTVTSAQKNPTAFYLCASSMGQFQETQYFGPGTRLLVL.

This clone turned up a few times. The V and J genes are TRBV7-2 and TRBJ1-1, with D unresolved. From germline, CDR1 is SGHTA and CDR2 FQGNSA. The CDR3 is 14 amino acids. V was cut by 1 base and J by 6 bases, with 12 bases left in between. The CDR3 DNA reads as TGTGCCAGCAGCTTAGATACGGGTATCCCTGAAGCTTTCTTT. Its translation: CASSLDTGIPEAFF.

This chain connects TRBV5-4 to TRBJ2-7, with TRBD2 matching 10 bases. Germline assignment: CDR1 SGHNT and CDR2 YYREEE (reference sequence). The CDR3 sequence is 15 residues long. Trimming cost V 0 bases and J 2 bases; bases outside gene matches: 2. The DNA of the CDR3 is TGTGCCAGCAGCTTGGGTACTAGCGGGGCCTACGAGCAGTACTTC. Encoded protein: CASSLGTSGAYEQYF.

The chain couples TRBV28 to TRBJ1-2, with D uncertain. This CDR3 has 15 residues. CDR1 and CDR2 from the germline V gene are MDHEN and SYDVKM. Deletions cut 6 bases from V and 6 bases from J, with 20 bases between. CDR3 DNA: TGTGCCAGCAGCTATCAAAATCCCCCGTCCAATGGCTACACCTTC. Translation gives CASSYQNPPSNGYTF.

The chain links TRBV19 to TRBJ2-4; the D is unclear. The CDR3 extends over 14 amino acids. The germline gives CDR1 LNHDA, CDR2 SQIVND (reference sequence). V lost 10 bases and J lost 0, with 13 bases in between. CDR3 loop: CATSESLAKNIQYF. The CDR3 DNA follows: TGTGCCACCTCCGAGAGTCTAGCCAAAAACATTCAGTACTTC.

This clone has only a few counts. The chain is built from TRBV28 and TRBJ1-3, with 8 nucleotides matching TRBD1. V was clipped by 3 bases and J by 0 bases; unmatched bases: 4. This CDR3 is built from 16 residues. Germline V gene sequence: CDR1 MDHEN, CDR2 SYDVKM. In DNA, the CDR3 is TGTGCCAGCAGTTTGGGGACAGGCCCCTCTGGAAACACCATATATTTT. Amino acids: CASSLGTGPSGNTIYF.

This chain joins TRBV5-4 and TRBJ2-4; 7 bases are shared with TRBD1. CDR3 length equals 16 residues. The trim removed 0 bases at V and 2 bases at J, leaving 5 bases unmatched. Germline V CDR1 and CDR2: SGHNT, YYREEE (reference sequence). Here the CDR3 reads CASSLEGGSTKNIQYF. CDR3 nucleotides: TGTGCCAGCAGCTTGGAAGGGGGCTCGACCAAAAACATTCAGTACTTC. The whole variable domain, remainder taken from reference TRBV5-4 and TRBJ2-4, is ETGVTQSPTHLIKTRGQQVTLRCSSQSGHNTVSWYQQALGQGPQFIFQYYREEENGRGNFPPRFSGLQFPNYSSELNVNALELDDSALYLCASSLEGGSTKNIQYFGAGTRLSVL.

J is TRBJ2-1 and V is TRBV5-1; TRBD2 aligns across 10 bases. This CDR3 region has 16 residues. Germline lookup yields CDR1 SGHRS and CDR2 YFSETQ. Germline trimming cut 4 bases from V and 6 bases from J; bases unmatched to any gene: 10. This chain's CDR3 is CASSPLLAGTGNEQFF. CDR3 nucleotide sequence: TGCGCCAGCAGCCCATTACTAGCGGGAACAGGCAATGAGCAGTTCTTC.

The rearrangement joins TRBV5-6 to TRBJ2-5, with 10 bases identical to TRBD1. V lost 3 bases, J lost 2 bases, and 10 bases stayed unmatched. This CDR3 has 17 residues. The germline gives CDR1 SGHDT, CDR2 YYEEEE. The CDR3 protein is CASSSITGQGTQETQYF. The CDR3 DNA reads as TGTGCCAGCAGCTCAATAACGGGACAGGGGACTCAAGAGACCCAGTACTTC.

This clone has only one observation. The rearrangement joins TRBV27 to TRBJ1-3; weak D call: TRBD1 (6 bases). V dropped 2 bases and J dropped 6 bases, with 11 bases sitting between them. CDR1 is MNHEY and CDR2 is SMNVEV in the germline V gene (reference sequence). There are 14 residues in the CDR3. CDR3 coding DNA: TGTGCCAGCAGTTTAGGGCAGGGGTCAAACACCATATATTTT. This gives the protein CASSLGQGSNTIYF.

This chain joins TRBV4-1 and TRBJ2-1, with 7 bases aligning to TRBD2. The CDR3 covers 16 residues. CDR1 is MGHRA and CDR2 is YSYEKL in the germline V gene. Trimming at V came to 1 base and at J to 3 bases, leaving 6 bases not matched to a gene. For the CDR3, the DNA is TGCGCCAGCAGCCAAGTTGGAGCGGGAAGCTACAATGAGCAGTTCTTC. This gives the protein CASSQVGAGSYNEQFF.

This clone has a handful of counts. The gene calls are TRBV28 and TRBJ2-7; 12 bases fit TRBD2. The CDR3 consists of 15 residues. J was trimmed by 5 bases and V by 3 bases; bases with no gene match: 5. In germline, CDR1 is MDHEN, CDR2 SYDVKM. The CDR3 loop reads CASSLPTSGSNEQYF. Written as DNA, the CDR3 is TGTGCCAGCAGTTTGCCGACTAGCGGGAGCAACGAGCAGTACTTC.

V is TRBV5-6 and J is TRBJ1-5; possible D gene TRBD1, 5 bases. V lost 4 bases, J lost 5 bases, and 13 bases lay in between. The germline V gene has CDR1 SGHDT and CDR2 YYEEEE. This CDR3 spans 14 amino acids. As DNA, the CDR3 is TGTGCCAGCAGCCTTGGGGGGAATTATCAGCCCCAGCATTTT. Protein product: CASSLGGNYQPQHF.

The chain combines TRBV10-3 with TRBJ1-4; D remains ambiguous. V was cut by 0 bases and J by 8 bases, with 13 bases left in between. The germline gives CDR1 ENHRY, CDR2 SYGVKD. CDR3 length: 15 residues. This CDR3 is CAISESPDVGEKLFF. The CDR3 DNA sequence: TGTGCCATCAGTGAGTCGCCAGATGTGGGCGAAAAACTGTTTTTT.

This clone was observed a handful of times. This chain joins TRBV24-1 and TRBJ2-2; D gene ambiguous. With 0 bases removed from V and 7 bases from J, the gap between germline ends came to 14 bases. Germline V CDR1 and CDR2: KGHDR, SFDVKD. This CDR3 contains 16 residues. The chain's CDR3 is CATSDLGQSAGGELFF. The CDR3 DNA follows: TGTGCCACCAGTGATTTGGGGCAGTCGGCTGGCGGGGAGCTGTTTTTT.

J is TRBJ1-4 and V is TRBV18; no firm D call. The CDR3 is made up of 13 amino acids. V lost 3 bases and J 5 bases, leaving 7 bases between the germline ends. Germline CDR1 and CDR2: KGHSH and LQKENI. The CDR3 loop reads CASSPGRNEKLFF. The CDR3 coding sequence is TGTGCCAGCTCACCCGGGAGAAATGAAAAACTGTTTTTT.

The CDR3 nucleotides read TGTGCCAGCGCTTTGGCCGTGGTCGGGCAGCCCCAGCATTTT. Amino acid sequence: CASALAVVGQPQHF. The genes are TRBV28 and TRBJ1-5; D is unresolved. The CDR3 runs 14 residues. V was cut by 8 bases and J by 7 bases, with 18 bases left in between. Germline values: CDR1 MDHEN, CDR2 SYDVKM.